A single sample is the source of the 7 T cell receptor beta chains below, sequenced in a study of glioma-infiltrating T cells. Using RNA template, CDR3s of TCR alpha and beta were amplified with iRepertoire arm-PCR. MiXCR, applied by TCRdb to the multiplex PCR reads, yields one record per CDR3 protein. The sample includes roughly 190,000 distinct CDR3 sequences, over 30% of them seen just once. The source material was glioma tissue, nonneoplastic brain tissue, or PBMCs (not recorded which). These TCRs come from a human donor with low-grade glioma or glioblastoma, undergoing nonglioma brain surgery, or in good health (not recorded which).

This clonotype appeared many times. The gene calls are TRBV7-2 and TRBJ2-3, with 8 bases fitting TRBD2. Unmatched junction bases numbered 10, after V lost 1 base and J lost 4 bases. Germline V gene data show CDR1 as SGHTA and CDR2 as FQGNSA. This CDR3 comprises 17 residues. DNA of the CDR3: TGTGCCAGCAGCTTAGTTGGGACTAGTGTACAGCCAGATACGCAGTATTTT. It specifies CASSLVGTSVQPDTQYF.

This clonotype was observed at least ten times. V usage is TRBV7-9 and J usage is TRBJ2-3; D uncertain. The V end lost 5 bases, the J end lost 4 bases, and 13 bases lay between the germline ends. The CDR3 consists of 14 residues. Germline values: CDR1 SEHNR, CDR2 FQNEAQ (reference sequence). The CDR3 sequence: CASSERSVADTQYF. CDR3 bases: TGTGCCAGCAGCGAACGGTCAGTGGCAGATACGCAGTATTTT.

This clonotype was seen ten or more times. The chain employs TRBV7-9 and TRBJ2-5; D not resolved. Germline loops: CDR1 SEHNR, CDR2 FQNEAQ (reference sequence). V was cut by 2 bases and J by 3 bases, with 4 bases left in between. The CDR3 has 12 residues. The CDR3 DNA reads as TGTGCCAGCAGCTTAAGGGAAGAGACCCAGTACTTC. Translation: CASSLREETQYF.

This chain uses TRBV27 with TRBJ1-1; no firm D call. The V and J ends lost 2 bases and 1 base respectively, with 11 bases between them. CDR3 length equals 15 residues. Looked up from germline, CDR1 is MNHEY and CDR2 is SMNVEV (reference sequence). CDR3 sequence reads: CASSLTPGGNTEAFF. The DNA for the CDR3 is TGTGCCAGCAGTTTAACTCCAGGAGGGAACACTGAAGCTTTCTTT.

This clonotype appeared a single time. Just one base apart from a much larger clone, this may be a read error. The DNA of the CDR3 is TGTGCCATCAGCCTGTACGGACTAGCGGGAGGGCGCGAAGATACGCAGTATTTT. Its protein is CAISLYGLAGGREDTQYF. The chain has TRBV7-9 and TRBJ2-3; 15 bases align to TRBD2. Germline CDR1 reads SEHNR; CDR2 reads FQNEAQ (reference sequence). The CDR3 spans 18 residues.

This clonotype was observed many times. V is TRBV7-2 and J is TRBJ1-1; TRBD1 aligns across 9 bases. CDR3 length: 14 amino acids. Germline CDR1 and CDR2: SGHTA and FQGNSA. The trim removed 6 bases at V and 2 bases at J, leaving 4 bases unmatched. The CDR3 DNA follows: TGTGCCAGCAGTCGGGACAGGGCTAACACTGAAGCTTTCTTT. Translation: CASSRDRANTEAFF. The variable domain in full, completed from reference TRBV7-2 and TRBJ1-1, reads GAGVSQSPSNKVTEKGKDVELRCDPISGHTALYWYRQSLGQGLEFLIYFQGNSAPDKSGLPSDRFSAERTGGSVSTLTIQRTQQEDSAVYLCASSRDRANTEAFFGQGTRLTVV.

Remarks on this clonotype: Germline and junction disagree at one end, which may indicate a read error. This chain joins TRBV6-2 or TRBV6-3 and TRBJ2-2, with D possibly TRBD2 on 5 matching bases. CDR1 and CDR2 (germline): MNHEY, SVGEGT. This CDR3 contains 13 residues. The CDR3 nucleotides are TGTGCCGGCAGTGCCATCAACACCGGGGAGCTATTTTTT. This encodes CAGSAINTGELFF.